One sample yielded the 26 T cell receptor beta chains listed below, sequenced in a study of blood T cell repertoires in COVID-19. Clones were read by immunoSEQ multiplex PCR, and TCRdb kept only the in-frame ones, dropping some. The sample yields roughly 240,000 clones, 86% seen once. Sequencing input: peripheral blood. Receptors were obtained from a woman aged 55-70 years who had recovered from COVID-19.

The chain carries TRBV11-3 and TRBJ1-1, with 8 bases matching TRBD1. The CDR3 has 13 residues. After removal of 5 bases from V and 7 bases from J, the junction contained 6 bases not matched to a gene. Germline V lookup: CDR1 SGHNT, CDR2 YENEEA. For the CDR3, the DNA is TGTGCCAGCAGCCCAGGGGGCCACTATGAAGCTTTCTTT. Translated, it gives CASSPGGHYEAFF.

The rearrangement links TRBV7-8 to TRBJ1-1; D might be TRBD1 (5 bases). The CDR3 contains 13 residues. V was pared by 0 bases and J by 11 bases, with 13 bases between. In germline, CDR1 is SGHVS, CDR2 FQNEAQ. The CDR3 region is CASSLAGGKDAFF. In DNA form, the CDR3 reads TGTGCCAGCAGCTTAGCGGGGGGGAAAGATGCTTTCTTT.

The V call is TRBV5-4, the J call TRBJ1-1; 8 bases are shared with TRBD1. Trimming removed 3 bases from V and 1 base from J; junction bases left unmatched: 5. The germline V gene has CDR1 SGHNT and CDR2 YYREEE (reference sequence). CDR3 size: 15 residues. CDR3 residues: CASSSTGGANTEAFF. The CDR3, as DNA: TGTGCCAGCAGCTCCACAGGGGGTGCGAACACTGAAGCTTTCTTT.

This chain uses TRBV9 with TRBJ2-7, with 7 bases that match TRBD1. Germline CDR1 SGDLS, CDR2 YYNGEE. V trimming: 4 bases; J trimming: 3 bases; junction bases outside the gene matches: 7. CDR3 length: 14 residues. The CDR3 loop is CASSFRDRSYEQYF. As DNA, the CDR3 is TGTGCCAGCAGCTTTCGGGACAGAAGCTACGAGCAGTACTTC.

The chain uses TRBV5-1 and TRBJ2-7; D is perhaps TRBD1 (6 bases). V lost 4 bases to trimming and J lost 0 bases, with 11 bases between them. The CDR3 consists of 14 residues. Germline CDR1 reads SGHRS; CDR2 reads YFSETQ. The CDR3 protein is CASSSKDSSYEQYF. CDR3 sequence (DNA): TGCGCCAGCAGCAGTAAGGACAGCTCCTACGAGCAGTACTTC.

This chain links TRBV27 with TRBJ2-3; D not certain. The V end was cut by 5 bases, the J end by 3 bases, with 6 bases between. Per the germline V gene, CDR1 is MNHEY and CDR2 is SMNVEV (reference sequence). The CDR3 totals 12 residues. The CDR3 sequence: CASSPRTDTQYF. In DNA, the CDR3 is TGTGCCAGCAGTCCGAGGACAGATACGCAGTATTTT.

J is TRBJ1-5 and V is TRBV7-2; possible D gene TRBD1, 5 bases. The V gene lost 7 bases and the J gene lost 0 bases, with 13 bases spanning the gap. Germline V lookup: CDR1 SGHTA, CDR2 FQGNSA. The CDR3 loop spans 15 amino acids. CDR3 amino acids: CASTWGGDSNQPQHF. The CDR3, as DNA: TGTGCCAGCACCTGGGGGGGTGATAGCAATCAGCCCCAGCATTTT.

On this clone: The same CDR3 is also encoded by other DNA sequences in this sample. The chain carries TRBV18 and TRBJ2-7; 8 bases agree with TRBD1. V trimming: 5 bases; J trimming: 4 bases; junction bases outside the gene matches: 4. The length of the CDR3 is 13 residues. CDR1 KGHSH and CDR2 LQKENI come from the germline V gene. The CDR3 reads CASSSTGGYEQYF. The CDR3 DNA is TGTGCCAGCTCATCCACAGGGGGGTACGAGCAGTACTTC.

CDR3 amino acids: CASSEGIPGLEENTIYF. In DNA form, the CDR3 reads TGTGCCAGCAGTGAAGGTATCCCGGGATTGGAGGAAAACACCATATATTTT. The chain uses TRBV2 and TRBJ1-3; D unresolved. The CDR3 is 17 residues long. The V and J ends lost 1 base and 6 bases respectively, with 19 bases between them. Germline V gives CDR1 SNHLY, CDR2 FYNNEI.

The gene calls are TRBV5-6 and TRBJ1-1, with TRBD1 matching over 9 bases. The CDR3 totals 13 residues. Trimming cost V 5 bases and J 4 bases; bases outside gene matches: 3. The germline gives CDR1 SGHDT, CDR2 YYEEEE. The CDR3 loop reads CASRMTGGTEAFF. The CDR3, as DNA: TGTGCCAGCAGAATGACAGGGGGCACTGAAGCTTTCTTT.

This chain links TRBV3-1 (or the pseudogene TRBV3-2) with TRBJ2-2, with unresolved D. The length of the CDR3 is 15 residues. Trimming took 1 base from V and 1 from J, leaving 7 bases between them. Germline V gene sequence: CDR1 LGHDT, CDR2 YNNKEL (reference sequence). This CDR3 reads CASSQVRQNTGELFF. CDR3 coding DNA: TGTGCCAGCAGCCAAGTCAGACAGAACACCGGGGAGCTGTTTTTT.

The chain employs TRBV27 and TRBJ2-7, with 7 bases matching TRBD1. In germline, CDR1 is MNHEY, CDR2 SMNVEV (reference sequence). CDR3 length equals 14 residues. With 8 bases clipped from V and 4 bases from J, the junction kept 11 bases outside the gene matches. CDR3: CASRPGDSLYEQYF. In DNA form, the CDR3 reads TGTGCCAGCCGCCCCGGGGACAGTTTGTACGAGCAGTACTTC.

J is TRBJ2-7 and V is TRBV4-3; D is undetermined. CDR1 and CDR2 (germline): LGHNA, YSLEER. V shed 0 bases and J shed 4 bases, with 19 bases lying between them. This CDR3 spans 17 amino acids. CDR3 nucleotides: TGCGCCAGCAGCCAAGAAAGGAGTAGTATGACGCAGTACGAGCAGTACTTC. Translated: CASSQERSSMTQYEQYF.

The gene calls are TRBV2 and TRBJ2-7, with D tentatively TRBD1 (6 bases). CDR3 length: 14 residues. Germline loops: CDR1 SNHLY, CDR2 FYNNEI. With 4 bases removed from V and 2 bases from J, the gap between germline ends came to 12 bases. DNA of the CDR3: TGTGCCAGCAGTGTTTTACAGGGACCCTACGAGCAGTACTTC. Amino acid sequence: CASSVLQGPYEQYF.

This clone has only a few counts. The CDR3 DNA reads TGTGCCAGCAGCGTAGGGCCAGGGATGAACACTGAAGCTTTCTTT. Protein sequence: CASSVGPGMNTEAFF. The chain joins TRBV9 to TRBJ1-1, with D perhaps TRBD1 (5 bases). The germline CDR1 and CDR2 sequences are SGDLS and YYNGEE. This CDR3 region has 15 residues. Trimming took 0 bases from V and 0 from J, leaving 9 bases between them.

The chain uses TRBV6-5 and TRBJ1-2, with D possibly being TRBD1 (6 bases). CDR1 is MNHEY, CDR2 SVGAGI, per germline. The V end was cut by 6 bases, the J end by 4 bases, with 12 bases between. This CDR3 has 13 residues. The CDR3 DNA reads TGTGCCAGCAGGCCCCGGGACATCTATGGCTACACCTTC. Its protein product is CASRPRDIYGYTF.

V gene TRBV19 combines with J gene TRBJ2-1; D may be TRBD2 (5 bases). Germline V gives CDR1 LNHDA, CDR2 SQIVND (reference sequence). The V end was cut by 5 bases, the J end by 6 bases, with 20 bases between. There are 16 residues in the CDR3. The CDR3 bases are TGTGCCAGTAGTCCCCAGAGGAGTCGGGGATCCAATGAGCAGTTCTTC. It translates to CASSPQRSRGSNEQFF.

Of note for this clone: The same CDR3 arises from other DNA sequences in this sample as well. The genes are TRBV3-1 (or the pseudogene TRBV3-2) and TRBJ1-5; TRBD1 aligns across 9 bases. Germline V lookup: CDR1 LGHDT, CDR2 YNNKEL (reference sequence). V lost 4 bases, J lost 4 bases, and 5 bases stayed unmatched. The CDR3 is 15 residues long. The CDR3 DNA sequence: TGTGCCAGCAGCCTCGGGACAGGGAGTAATCAGCCCCAGCATTTT. It codes for CASSLGTGSNQPQHF.

CDR3 DNA sequence: TGTGCCAGTAACCGTGGGAGGACCGAGACCCAGTACTTC. This codes for CASNRGRTETQYF. The chain recombines TRBV19 with TRBJ2-5, with D perhaps matching TRBD2 (6 bases). The V gene's germline CDR1 is LNHDA and CDR2 SQIVND (reference sequence). CDR3 size: 13 residues. V was pared by 7 bases and J by 5 bases, with 14 bases between.

The chain couples TRBV18 to TRBJ2-2; D gene unclear. Germline lookup yields CDR1 KGHSH and CDR2 LQKENI. The CDR3 spans 13 residues. The germline V and J ends were trimmed by 4 bases and 6 bases, with 9 bases remaining between them. CDR3 region: CASSQSRAGELFF. The CDR3 nucleotides read TGTGCCAGCTCACAGTCTCGCGCCGGGGAGCTGTTTTTT.

There are a few counts of this clone. The chain has TRBV28 and TRBJ1-2, with a weak D call TRBD1 (5 bases). CDR3 size: 13 residues. V shed 8 bases and J shed 8 bases, with 18 bases lying between them. The V gene's germline CDR1 is MDHEN and CDR2 SYDVKM. CDR3 sequence (DNA): TGTGCCAGCGCCGAGACAGCGACGTGGGGCTACACCTTC. This codes for CASAETATWGYTF.

The genes are TRBV28 and TRBJ1-1; TRBD1 is a possible D gene (6 bases). The germline V gene encodes CDR1 MDHEN and CDR2 SYDVKM. The ends were cut back, 6 bases at V and 4 bases at J, with 9 bases in the middle. The CDR3 extends over 12 amino acids. The CDR3 DNA reads as TGTGCCAGCAGGAAGGGGGTCACTGAAGCTTTCTTT. It specifies CASRKGVTEAFF.

The chain joins TRBV4-1 to TRBJ2-3; D may be TRBD1 (5 bases). Trimming took 0 bases from V and 4 from J, leaving 17 bases between them. This CDR3 is 17 amino acids long. Germline-derived CDR1 and CDR2 are MGHRA and YSYEKL. The CDR3 DNA sequence: TGCGCCAGCAGCCAAGAACAACAGGAATTCAATGCAGATACGCAGTATTTT. Translated: CASSQEQQEFNADTQYF.

This sequence joins TRBV18 and TRBJ2-3; 10 nucleotides agree with TRBD2. Trimming took 3 bases from V and 2 from J; bases not matched to a gene: 5. The CDR3 totals 16 residues. Germline V lookup: CDR1 KGHSH, CDR2 LQKENI. Written as DNA, the CDR3 is TGTGCCAGCTCACCGGGAGCGGGGGGGGCCACAGATACGCAGTATTTT. The encoded protein is CASSPGAGGATDTQYF.

This rearrangement joins TRBV3-1 (or the pseudogene TRBV3-2) to TRBJ2-4; 7 nucleotides match TRBD1. The germline gives CDR1 LGHDT, CDR2 YNNKEL (reference sequence). V dropped 4 bases and J dropped 0; count of bases not matched to a gene: 6. The CDR3 sequence is 16 residues long. Here the CDR3 reads CASSPTGMEAKNIQYF. CDR3 in DNA: TGTGCCAGCAGCCCGACAGGGATGGAAGCCAAAAACATTCAGTACTTC.

CDR3 region: CASSFRSGTGDSPLHF. Here the CDR3 DNA reads TGTGCCAGCAGCTTCCGCTCCGGGACAGGGGATTCACCCCTCCACTTT. The gene calls are TRBV7-2 and TRBJ1-6; 10 bases are a match to TRBD1. This CDR3 is built from 16 residues. With V trimmed by 3 bases and J by 8 bases, 7 bases remained unmatched. The germline CDR1 and CDR2 sequences are SGHTA and FQGNSA.